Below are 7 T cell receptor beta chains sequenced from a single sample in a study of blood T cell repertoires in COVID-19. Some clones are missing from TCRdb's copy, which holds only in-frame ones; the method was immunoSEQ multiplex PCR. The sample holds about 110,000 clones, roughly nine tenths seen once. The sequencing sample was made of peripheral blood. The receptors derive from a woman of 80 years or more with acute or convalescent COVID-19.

The CDR3: CASREQGSGPQPQHF. For the CDR3, the DNA is TGTGCCAGCAGGGAACAGGGGTCGGGTCCTCAGCCCCAGCATTTT. This rearrangement joins TRBV27 to TRBJ1-5, with 7 bases that match TRBD1. The germline V gene encodes CDR1 MNHEY and CDR2 SMNVEV (reference sequence). The CDR3 extends over 15 amino acids. V lost 6 bases, J lost 6 bases, and 11 bases stayed unmatched.

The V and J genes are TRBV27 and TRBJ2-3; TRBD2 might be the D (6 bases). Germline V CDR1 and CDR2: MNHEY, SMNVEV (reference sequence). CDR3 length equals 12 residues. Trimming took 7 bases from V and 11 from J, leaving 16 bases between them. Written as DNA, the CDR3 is TGTGCCAGCATCGGTGGTGGGGGGATGCAGTATTTT. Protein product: CASIGGGGMQYF.

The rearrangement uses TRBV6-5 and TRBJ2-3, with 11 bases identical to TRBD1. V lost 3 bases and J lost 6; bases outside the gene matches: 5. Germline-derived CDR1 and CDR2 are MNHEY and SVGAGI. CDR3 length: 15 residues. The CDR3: CASSYSGTGGDTQYF. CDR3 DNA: TGTGCCAGCAGTTATTCCGGGACAGGGGGGGATACGCAGTATTTT.

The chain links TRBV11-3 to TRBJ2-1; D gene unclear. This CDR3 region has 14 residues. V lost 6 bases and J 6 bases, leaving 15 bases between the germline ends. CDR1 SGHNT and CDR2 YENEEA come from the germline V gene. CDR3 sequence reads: CASSPTLAGNEQFF. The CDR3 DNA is TGTGCCAGCAGTCCCACGTTGGCAGGCAATGAGCAGTTCTTC.

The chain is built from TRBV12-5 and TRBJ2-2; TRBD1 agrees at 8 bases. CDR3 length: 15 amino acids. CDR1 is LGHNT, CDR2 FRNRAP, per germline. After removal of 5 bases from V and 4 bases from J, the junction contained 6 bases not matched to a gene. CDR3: CASGIRTGPTGELFF. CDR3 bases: TGTGCTAGTGGTATAAGGACAGGGCCCACCGGGGAGCTGTTTTTT. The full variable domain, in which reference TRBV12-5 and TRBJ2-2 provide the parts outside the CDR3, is DARVTQTPRHKVTEMGQEVTMRCQPILGHNTVFWYRQTMMQGLELLAYFRNRAPLDDSGMPKDRFSAEMPDATLATLKIQPSEPRDSAVYFCASGIRTGPTGELFFGEGSRLTVL.

DNA for the CDR3: TGCGCCAGCAGCTTGGTCGCTGCGGGGTACGCCGGGGAGCTGTTTTTT. It is translated as CASSLVAAGYAGELFF. J is TRBJ2-2 and V is TRBV5-1, with D perhaps TRBD2 (6 bases). The V end lost 0 bases, the J end lost 6 bases, and 15 bases lay between the germline ends. The CDR3 has 16 amino acids. Germline V gives CDR1 SGHRS, CDR2 YFSETQ.

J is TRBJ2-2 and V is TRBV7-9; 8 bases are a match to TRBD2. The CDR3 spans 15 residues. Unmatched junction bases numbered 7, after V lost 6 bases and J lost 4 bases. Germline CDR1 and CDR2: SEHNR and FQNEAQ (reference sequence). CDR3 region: CASRPSGGSTGELFF. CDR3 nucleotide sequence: TGTGCCAGCAGACCAAGCGGGGGATCCACCGGGGAGCTGTTTTTT. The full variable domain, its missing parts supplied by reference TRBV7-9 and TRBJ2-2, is DTGVSQNPRHKITKRGQNVTFRCDPISEHNRLYWYRQTLGQGPEFLTYFQNEAQLEKSRLLSDRFSAERPKGSFSTLEIQRTEQGDSAMYLCASRPSGGSTGELFFGEGSRLTVL.